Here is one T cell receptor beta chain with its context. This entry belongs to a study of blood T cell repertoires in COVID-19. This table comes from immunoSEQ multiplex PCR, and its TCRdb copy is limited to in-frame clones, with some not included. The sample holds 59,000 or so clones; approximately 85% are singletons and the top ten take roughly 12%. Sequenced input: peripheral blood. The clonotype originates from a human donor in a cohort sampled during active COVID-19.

CDR3 sequence reads: CATSRGGGAYNEQFF. CDR3 bases: TGTGCCACCAGCAGAGGCGGGGGGGCCTACAATGAGCAGTTCTTC. The chain uses TRBV15 and TRBJ2-1; TRBD2 matches at 9 bases. V dropped 1 base and J dropped 2; count of bases not matched to a gene: 0. The germline gives CDR1 LNHNV, CDR2 YYDKDF (reference sequence). The CDR3 totals 15 residues. Full variable domain (missing parts from reference TRBV15 and TRBJ2-1): DAMVIQNPRYQVTQFGKPVTLSCSQTLNHNVMYWYQQKSSQAPKLLFHYYDKDFNNEADTPDNFQSRRPNTSFCFLDIRSPGLGDTAMYLCATSRGGGAYNEQFFGPGTRLTVL.